Listed below are T cell receptor beta chains from one sample, sequenced in a study of control samples from healthy donors and cancer patients. TCRdb's table, derived via immunoSEQ multiplex PCR, lists solely in-frame clones and lacks some. The sample comprises about 120,000 clones, more than 70% of which are singletons, and just under 3% rests with the top ten. The sequencing sample was made of blood. These receptors were obtained from a man aged 55 to 70 in good health. Both conserved end residues are part of each CDR3.

j_call: TRBJ1-1; v_call: TRBV28; cdr3_aa: CASSFASSTGGGMNTEAFF
j_call: TRBJ1-5; v_call: TRBV19; cdr3_aa: CASSIRISSQGSNQPQHF
j_call: TRBJ1-2; v_call: TRBV7-3; cdr3_aa: CASSLLPSFGDGLYGYTF
j_call: TRBJ2-1; v_call: TRBV10-2; cdr3_aa: CASNRLSGLAGSSYNEQFF
j_call: TRBJ2-6; v_call: TRBV18; cdr3_aa: CASSPPGNSGANVLTF
j_call: TRBJ1-5; v_call: TRBV30; cdr3_aa: CAWRADSNQPQHF
j_call: TRBJ2-7; v_call: TRBV6-5; cdr3_aa: CASNHITSGGPQYF
j_call: TRBJ1-2; v_call: TRBV5-1; cdr3_aa: CASSSTQTGGAYGYTF
j_call: TRBJ2-3; v_call: TRBV7-2; cdr3_aa: CASSLMDRVPAADTQYF
j_call: TRBJ1-5; v_call: TRBV4-1; cdr3_aa: CASSRGPGGSSSNQPQHF
j_call: TRBJ1-1; v_call: TRBV6-5; cdr3_aa: CASSYRGGEAFF
j_call: TRBJ1-1; v_call: TRBV28; cdr3_aa: CASSLGGILNTEAFF
j_call: TRBJ2-3; v_call: TRBV6-5; cdr3_aa: CASISTTGLTQYF
j_call: TRBJ2-7; v_call: TRBV29-1; cdr3_aa: CSVEEFRVGSYEQYF
j_call: TRBJ2-3; v_call: TRBV7-3; cdr3_aa: CASSLQGWDTQYF
j_call: TRBJ1-1; v_call: TRBV5-4; cdr3_aa: CASSLAGGRGTEAFF
j_call: TRBJ2-5; v_call: TRBV3-1/TRBV3-2; cdr3_aa: CASSQVDGGHSQETQYF
j_call: TRBJ1-2; v_call: TRBV5-1; cdr3_aa: CASSPYYDRNYGYTF
j_call: TRBJ1-1; v_call: TRBV12-3/TRBV12-4; cdr3_aa: CASSSGVRTAFF
j_call: TRBJ2-7; v_call: TRBV21-1; cdr3_aa: CASSKVPGTGISYEQYF
j_call: TRBJ2-1; v_call: TRBV2; cdr3_aa: CASSRGQGFGLNNEQFF
j_call: TRBJ1-6; v_call: TRBV7-2; cdr3_aa: CASSFSEGVNSPLHF
j_call: TRBJ2-3; v_call: TRBV13; cdr3_aa: CASSLGRGSASTDTQYF
j_call: TRBJ1-1; v_call: TRBV6-6; cdr3_aa: CASTTHHMNTEAFF
j_call: TRBJ1-1; v_call: TRBV20-1; cdr3_aa: CSARDRALTF
j_call: TRBJ1-4; v_call: TRBV28; cdr3_aa: CASSRLGFSLDEKLFF
j_call: TRBJ2-1; v_call: TRBV18; cdr3_aa: CASSPFRDPYNEQFF
j_call: TRBJ2-2; v_call: TRBV5-1; cdr3_aa: CASSPRRNTGELFF
j_call: TRBJ1-6; v_call: TRBV30; cdr3_aa: CAWRARGVTYNSPLHF
j_call: TRBJ2-3; v_call: TRBV7-3; cdr3_aa: CASSPGGTGTDTQYF
j_call: TRBJ2-4; v_call: TRBV25-1; cdr3_aa: CASRGGNIQYF
j_call: TRBJ1-2; v_call: TRBV6-1; cdr3_aa: CASSEGAVSNYGYTF
j_call: TRBJ1-1; v_call: TRBV16; cdr3_aa: CASSQSLGVTEAFF
j_call: TRBJ2-7; v_call: TRBV20-1; cdr3_aa: CSASFLAGREQYF
j_call: TRBJ2-7; v_call: TRBV7-2; cdr3_aa: CASSLGGATIYEQYF
j_call: TRBJ1-2; v_call: TRBV28; cdr3_aa: CASSLMRQGARGYTF
j_call: TRBJ2-7; v_call: TRBV6-6; cdr3_aa: CASSYGSTYEQYF
j_call: TRBJ1-2; v_call: TRBV18; cdr3_aa: CASSPLGQSDYGYTF
j_call: TRBJ2-7; v_call: TRBV29-1; cdr3_aa: CSVEEGGFGPSYEQYF
j_call: TRBJ2-3; v_call: TRBV3-1/TRBV3-2; cdr3_aa: CASSQDQSGGHNTQYF